This T cell receptor (beta chain) is from a study of CD4+ T cells in melanoma. Libraries were prepared by immunoSEQ multiplex PCR; TCRdb keeps only in-frame clonotypes and omits some of them. Here the sample spans some 150,000 clones, 92% being singletons. Germline V gene data show CDR1 as MNHEY and CDR2 as SMNVEV (reference sequence). V lost 3 bases and J lost 2, with 11 bases in between. This CDR3 is built from 14 residues. The TCR was taken from a human donor with melanoma. The rearrangement uses TRBV27 and TRBJ2-7, with a possible D match to TRBD2 (6 bases). CDR3 sequence reads: CASSFQEGPYEQYF. CDR3 DNA: TGTGCCAGCAGTTTTCAGGAGGGACCCTACGAGCAGTACTTC.